The rows below give T cell receptor beta chains drawn from one sample of a study of cytomegalovirus exposure and HLA in healthy donors. Generated by immunoSEQ multiplex PCR, the TCRdb table keeps only in-frame clones and is missing some. This table holds around 100,000 clones, approximately 58% found once. Sequenced sample: PBMCs. The receptors originated from a woman aged 25 to 39 in good health and CMV-seronegative. Each CDR3 is given without its conserved first and last residue.

TRBJ2-1 TRBV11-2 ASTSRVTSGINEQF
TRBJ1-2 TRBV29-1 SYQGGQSDYGYT
TRBJ1-1 TRBV18 ASSPLQDRGLMNTEAF
TRBJ2-2 TRBV6-1 ASSEREGYTGELF
TRBJ1-6 TRBV4-1 ASSQDRGADSPLH
TRBJ2-2 TRBV12-5 ASGLGNRGSNTGELF
TRBJ2-7 TRBV9 ASSVEAGPNYEQY
TRBJ2-5 TRBV7-6 ASSFAGTSGQETQY
TRBJ2-1 TRBV9 ASSVVLGGNEQF
TRBJ2-7 TRBV27 ASRGLAGVSNEQY
TRBJ2-2 TRBV5-1 ASNPMRTGELF
TRBJ2-1 TRBV29-1 SVAGSSGAYNEQF
TRBJ2-5 TRBV7-2 ASSSRQGQETQY
TRBJ1-2 TRBV2 ASSRGVNYGYT
TRBJ2-5 TRBV19 ASNNGLAGGPRETQY
TRBJ2-3 TRBV9 ASSVQITDTQY
TRBJ2-2 TRBV7-9 ASSLLFSGAGENTGELF
TRBJ1-1 TRBV19 ASSLAMNTEAF
TRBJ2-1 TRBV6-6 ASSVGLAGNNEQF
TRBJ2-1 TRBV4-3 ASSLTSGRGDEQF
TRBJ2-7 TRBV28 ASGWTGGDYEQY
TRBJ2-1 TRBV6-1 ASSEVSIAAEQF
TRBJ1-2 TRBV6-5 ASSLRRTSNYGYT
TRBJ1-1 TRBV7-8 ASSFLQGGEAF
TRBJ1-1 TRBV6-1 ASSDRGYTEAF
TRBJ1-1 TRBV29-1 SVVGTENTEAF
TRBJ2-3 TRBV5-1 ASSEGLAGYTQY